These T cell receptor beta chains were read from a single sample in a study of naive and memory T cell subsets. Each CDR3 protein is one row after TCRdb ran MiXCR on the UMI-ligation and nested PCR reads. The sample records about 120,000 distinct CDR3 sequences, about 36% being singletons. Source material: central memory CD4+ T cells from blood. These receptor sequences come from a human donor in good health. The CDR3 runs from the conserved cysteine through the conserved F or W. A D gene is named only where the DNA matches it firmly. Clone size is not always given. Where it is, it says once, few, many or a class for expanded clones.

D gene	V gene	clone size	J gene	CDR3 protein	CDR3 DNA
TRBD2	TRBV15	-	TRBJ2-1	CATSRGRTSGGNEQFF	TGTGCCACCAGCAGAGGAAGGACTAGCGGGGGCAATGAGCAGTTCTTC
-	TRBV5-1	-	TRBJ2-7	CASSFGSATTYEQYF	TGCGCCAGCAGCTTCGGGTCGGCGACTACCTACGAGCAGTACTTC
-	TRBV20-1	few	TRBJ2-7	CSASPGSHEQYF	TGCAGTGCTAGTCCTGGGTCTCACGAGCAGTACTTC
TRBD2	TRBV6-6	-	TRBJ2-5	CASRHVAGDHQETQYF	TGTGCCAGCAGACACGTAGCGGGAGATCATCAGGAGACCCAGTACTTC
-	TRBV7-2	-	TRBJ2-3	CASSSETRFGQYF	TGTGCCAGCAGCTCGGAGACTAGATTTGGGCAGTATTTT
TRBD2	TRBV5-1	-	TRBJ2-3	CASSLRLAGTLSTDTQYF	TGCGCCAGCAGCTTGCGGCTAGCGGGGACTCTTAGCACAGATACGCAGTATTTT
-	TRBV20-1	few	TRBJ1-5	CSAVPQGGNQPQHF	TGCAGTGCGGTCCCTCAAGGGGGCAATCAGCCCCAGCATTTT
TRBD2	TRBV19	-	TRBJ2-5	CATRTSETETQYF	TGTGCCACCAGGACTAGCGAAACGGAGACCCAGTACTTC
-	TRBV15	-	TRBJ2-7	CATSISGTHSYEQYF	TGTGCCACCAGCATATCCGGGACACACTCCTACGAGCAGTACTTC
-	TRBV10-3	few	TRBJ2-7	CAISGPTGGRDYEQYF	TGTGCCATCAGTGGCCCGACAGGTGGCAGAGATTACGAGCAGTACTTC
-	TRBV10-3	few	TRBJ1-1	CAIERQLNTEAFF	TGTGCCATCGAACGGCAGCTGAACACTGAAGCTTTCTTT
-	TRBV11-1	-	TRBJ2-7	CASSPEHGYEQYF	TGTGCCAGCAGCCCCGAACACGGGTACGAGCAGTACTTC
-	TRBV18	-	TRBJ1-2	CASSPPLRVYGYTF	TGTGCCAGCTCACCACCTCTCAGGGTATATGGCTACACCTTC
-	TRBV12-3/TRBV12-4	-	TRBJ2-4	CASSTLTVLSLNIQYF	TGTGCCAGCAGTACCCTGACAGTTCTTTCCTTAAACATTCAGTACTTC
-	TRBV7-9	few	TRBJ1-6	CASRIETGSPLHF	TGTGCCAGCAGAATCGAAACGGGTTCACCCCTCCACTTT
TRBD1	TRBV28	-	TRBJ2-7	CASRHRDRVYF	TGTGCCAGCAGGCACCGGGACAGGGTATACTTC
-	TRBV3-1	-	TRBJ2-6	CASSQSPGANVLTF	TGTGCCAGCAGCCAATCCCCTGGGGCCAACGTCCTGACTTTC
TRBD2	TRBV7-2	few	TRBJ2-2	CASSQLAGFTGELFF	TGTGCCAGCAGCCAACTAGCGGGATTCACCGGGGAGCTGTTTTTT
TRBD2	TRBV10-1	few	TRBJ2-5	CASSEGLAGATQYF	TGCGCCAGCAGCGAAGGACTAGCGGGAGCGACCCAGTACTTC
-	TRBV5-1	few	TRBJ2-1	CASRGRESSYNEQFF	TGCGCCAGCAGAGGTCGGGAAAGCTCCTACAATGAGCAGTTCTTC
TRBD2	TRBV11-3	-	TRBJ2-2	CASSHGLAGHLTGELFF	TGTGCCAGCAGCCACGGACTAGCGGGACACCTAACCGGGGAGCTGTTTTTT
-	TRBV29-1	few	TRBJ2-4	CSVEGQDYIQYF	TGCAGCGTTGAGGGGCAAGATTACATTCAGTACTTC
-	TRBV7-8	-	TRBJ1-3	CASSLGGVPKF	TGTGCCAGCAGCTTGGGGGGTGTTCCCAAATTT
-	TRBV28	few	TRBJ1-6	CASSSRRGANSPLHF	TGTGCCAGCAGTTCCCGCAGGGGCGCCAATTCACCCCTCCACTTT
-	TRBV7-9	medium-sized	TRBJ2-2	CASSLWEPNTGELFF	TGTGCCAGCAGCTTGTGGGAGCCGAACACCGGGGAGCTGTTTTTT
TRBD2	TRBV29-1	-	TRBJ2-5	CSGGGEQETQYF	TGCAGCGGGGGGGGGGAGCAAGAGACCCAGTACTTC
TRBD1	TRBV20-1	few	TRBJ1-6	CSARDSKTGGNSPLHF	TGCAGTGCTAGAGATAGTAAGACAGGGGGTAATTCACCCCTCCACTTT
TRBD2	TRBV7-6	few	TRBJ2-7	CASSSELAGGPRGNYEQYF	TGTGCCAGCAGCTCCGAACTAGCGGGAGGGCCTAGGGGTAACTACGAGCAGTACTTC
TRBD2	TRBV5-1	-	TRBJ2-7	CASSLTSGGNRYEQYF	TGCGCCAGCAGCTTGACCTCGGGGGGGAATCGCTACGAGCAGTACTTC
-	TRBV3-1	-	TRBJ2-1	CASSQDLWHEQFF	TGTGCCAGCAGCCAAGATCTATGGCATGAGCAGTTCTTC
-	TRBV5-1	-	TRBJ1-4	CASSLADGPNEKLFF	TGCGCCAGCAGCTTGGCGGACGGGCCTAATGAAAAACTGTTTTTT
TRBD2	TRBV28	-	TRBJ2-1	CASSSDSGRIYNEQFF	TGTGCCAGCAGTTCGGATAGCGGGAGGATTTACAATGAGCAGTTCTTC
-	TRBV7-8	-	TRBJ1-2	CASSLGSGGSDYGYTF	TGTGCCAGCAGCTTAGGATCGGGAGGGTCGGACTATGGCTACACCTTC
TRBD2	TRBV28	-	TRBJ2-1	CASSLSSGWVWFF	TGTGCCAGCAGTTTATCTAGCGGGTGGGTTTGGTTCTTC
TRBD2	TRBV20-1	few	TRBJ2-3	CSALLTSGTRDTQYF	TGCAGTGCTCTCCTCACTAGCGGGACGAGAGATACGCAGTATTTT
-	TRBV7-3	-	TRBJ2-1	CASSLKGWGDEQFF	TGTGCCAGCAGCTTAAAAGGATGGGGCGATGAGCAGTTCTTC
-	TRBV18	-	TRBJ2-3	CASSPMIVQTTDTRYF	TGTGCCAGCTCACCTATGATAGTGCAAACCACAGATACGCGGTATTTT
TRBD2	TRBV15	-	TRBJ2-1	CATSRGGTSGTEQFF	TGTGCCACCAGCAGAGGAGGGACTAGCGGGACTGAGCAGTTCTTC
-	TRBV20-1	medium-sized	TRBJ2-7	CSADGSESSYEQYF	TGCAGTGCGGACGGGAGCGAGAGCTCCTACGAGCAGTACTTC
-	TRBV15	-	TRBJ2-5	CATSRDRREETQYF	TGTGCCACCAGCAGAGATAGGCGAGAAGAGACCCAGTACTTC
TRBD2	TRBV6-2/TRBV6-3	once	TRBJ2-7	CASKKRDLYEQYF	TGTGCCAGCAAAAAGCGGGACCTCTACGAGCAGTACTTC
-	TRBV29-1	many	TRBJ2-5	CSVSSAKETQYF	TGCAGCGTATCGTCGGCGAAGGAGACCCAGTACTTC
TRBD1	TRBV23-1	-	TRBJ2-4	CASRQKDRAQNIQYF	TGCGCCAGCAGACAAAAGGACAGGGCCCAAAACATTCAGTACTTC
-	TRBV24-1	-	TRBJ2-2	CATSRATGTTGELFF	TGTGCCACCAGTAGGGCGACGGGCACCACCGGGGAGCTGTTTTTT
TRBD2	TRBV7-2	-	TRBJ2-7	CASSLAGGVSGYEQYF	TGTGCCAGCAGCTTAGCTGGGGGGGTTTCGGGATACGAGCAGTACTTC
-	TRBV28	-	TRBJ1-4	CASSLGAYFEKLFF	TGTGCCAGCAGTTTGGGGGCGTATTTTGAAAAACTGTTTTTT
-	TRBV18	few	TRBJ2-1	CASSPQRINEQFF	TGTGCCAGCTCACCACAAAGGATCAATGAGCAGTTCTTC